A selection of T cell receptor beta chains follows, all from one sample in a study of beta chain features in type 1 diabetes. Measured with immunoSEQ multiplex PCR; TCRdb has only the in-frame clones, and not every one. The sample records roughly 150,000 clones, approximately 12% being singletons. Sequenced material: central memory CD4+ T cells from blood. These receptors originate from a man aged 18 to 30 in good health. The CDR3 runs from the conserved cysteine through the conserved F or W. D genes are given only for firm matches. The size entry is marked missing in some rows and otherwise reads once, few, many or a size class.

>TRBD1|TRBJ2-3|TRBV7-2|few
TGTGCCAGCTCGAAGACAGGGGGCAAGGATACGCAGTATTTT
CASSKTGGKDTQYF
>NA|TRBJ2-7|TRBV28|NA
TGTGCCAGCAGTTTTTCCCGCGGACACAAATCCGAGCAGTACTTC
CASSFSRGHKSEQYF
>TRBD2|TRBJ2-5|TRBV6-1|few
TGTGCCAGCAGTGAAGAGCTCGCGGGGGGATTACAGTACTTC
CASSEELAGGLQYF
>TRBD2|TRBJ2-7|TRBV7-2|NA
TGTGCCAGCAGCTTAGGTCGCCTAGCGGGAGGCTACGAGCAGTACTTC
CASSLGRLAGGYEQYF
>NA|TRBJ2-3|TRBV2|many
TGTGCCAGCAGTGCACAGCTCTCCACAGATACGCAGTATTTT
CASSAQLSTDTQYF
>NA|TRBJ2-2|TRBV28|many
TGTGCCAGCAGACTAGGACGGGCCCAGGGGAGGACCGGGGAGCTGTTTTTT
CASRLGRAQGRTGELFF
>NA|TRBJ2-6|TRBV9|NA
TGTGCCAGCAGCGTCTCTTATAACAGGGCTGGGGCCAACGTCCTGACTTTC
CASSVSYNRAGANVLTF
>TRBD2|TRBJ2-1|TRBV4-2|few
TGTGCCAGCACCCCGGGGGGAGGGGACAATGAGCAGTTCTTC
CASTPGGGDNEQFF
>NA|TRBJ2-1|TRBV11-3|few
TGTGCCAGCAGCCTGGACTCGTCGGGGCAGTTCTTC
CASSLDSSGQFF
>NA|TRBJ2-7|TRBV28|NA
TGTGCCAGCACCATGGCCTCCTACGAGCAGTACTTC
CASTMASYEQYF
>TRBD1|TRBJ2-7|TRBV6-6|few
TGTGCCAGCAATGGACAGGGGGCGAGGTACGAGCAGTACTTC
CASNGQGARYEQYF
>TRBD1|TRBJ2-5|TRBV6-5|few
TGTGCCAGCAGTCCACGGGACAGGGGGAGGGAGACCCAGTACTTC
CASSPRDRGRETQYF
>TRBD1|TRBJ2-7|TRBV6-6|NA
TGTGCCAGCAGACAAGACAGGGACCGCTACGAGCAGTACTTC
CASRQDRDRYEQYF
>NA|TRBJ1-2|TRBV4-3|NA
TGCGCCAGCAGCCAAGATATTGTCAGGGGAGGGGGCTACACCTTC
CASSQDIVRGGGYTF
>NA|TRBJ2-3|TRBV6-5|few
TGTGCCAGCAGGAGGGGTAGGGCTTATACGCAGTATTTT
CASRRGRAYTQYF
>TRBD1|TRBJ2-7|TRBV11-2|few
TGTGCCAGCAGCTTAAGGGGACAGGGACGAGGATCCTACGAGCAGTACTTC
CASSLRGQGRGSYEQYF
>NA|TRBJ2-7|TRBV6-1|NA
TGTGCCAGCAGTGAAGGCTGGCACGAGCAGTACTTC
CASSEGWHEQYF
>NA|TRBJ1-2|TRBV9|few
TGTGCCAGCAGCGTACGGGCCACTAACTATGGCTACACCTTC
CASSVRATNYGYTF
>NA|TRBJ1-1|TRBV2|NA
TGTGCCAGCAGTGAAGGCCGACAGACGCTAGGAGCTTTCTTT
CASSEGRQTLGAFF
>TRBD2|TRBJ2-5|TRBV28|few
TGTGCCACCCTCGGGACTAGAAGATACCAAGAGACCCAGTACTTC
CATLGTRRYQETQYF
>TRBD1|TRBJ2-7|TRBV28|NA
TGTGCCAGCAGGACCCGGGACAGGGTGGACGAGCAGTACTTC
CASRTRDRVDEQYF
>TRBD2|TRBJ2-7|TRBV7-6|few
TGTGCCAGCAGTTTTAGCGGGGGGGCCGCCGAGCAGTACTTC
CASSFSGGAAEQYF
>TRBD1|TRBJ2-1|TRBV7-2|NA
TGTGCCAGCAGCCCACGACAGGGGGCGAATGAGCAGTTCTTC
CASSPRQGANEQFF
>NA|TRBJ1-5|TRBV5-1|few
TGCGCCAGCAGCCCCCAGGGAGGGGGTAGCAATCAGCCCCAGCATTTT
CASSPQGGGSNQPQHF
>NA|TRBJ2-5|TRBV4-2|NA
TGTGCCAGCAGCCAAGGAAAGGGGGCGGGGGACCAAGAGACCCAGTACTTC
CASSQGKGAGDQETQYF
>NA|TRBJ2-5|TRBV18|few
TGTGCCAGCTCGCCTTCCTACGAGAAAGAGACCCAGTACTTC
CASSPSYEKETQYF
>NA|TRBJ2-5|TRBV10-3|few
TGTGCCATCAGTGAGTCGGGCAGAACTCAAGAGACCCAGTACTTC
CAISESGRTQETQYF
>NA|TRBJ2-5|TRBV7-9|NA
TGTGCCAGCAGCATGGGGACGGAGGGGAGAACCCAGTACTTC
CASSMGTEGRTQYF
>NA|TRBJ2-7|TRBV28|few
TGTGCCAGCAGGCTAAACACGGCGGAGCAGTACTTC
CASRLNTAEQYF
>TRBD1|TRBJ1-5|TRBV15|NA
TGTGCCTCTGAGTCGGGACAGGCCGATCAGCCCCAGCATTTT
CASESGQADQPQHF
>NA|TRBJ2-4|TRBV21-1|few
TGTGCCAGCAGCAAAGCTCGACTAGCGGGAGCCCATAGGGCCAAAAACATTCAGTACTTC
CASSKARLAGAHRAKNIQYF
>TRBD2|TRBJ2-5|TRBV7-2|NA
TGTGCCAGCAGCTTAACCTCGACTAGCGGGGGGGCTAGGGAGACCCAGTACTTC
CASSLTSTSGGARETQYF
>NA|TRBJ1-6|TRBV7-2|NA
TGTGCCAGCAGCTTAGATCAGGCGCGAAATTCACCCCTCCACTTT
CASSLDQARNSPLHF
>NA|TRBJ1-2|TRBV7-9|many
TGTGCCAGCAGCTTATCTTCGACCACCTTC
CASSLSSTTF
>TRBD1|TRBJ1-1|TRBV5-1|few
TGCGCCAGCAGCACCGCACAGGGGGCGCGTAACCTGAACACTGAAGCTTTCTTT
CASSTAQGARNLNTEAFF
>NA|TRBJ2-6|TRBV29-1|NA
TGCAGCGTTGACCAAGAAGCTGGGGCCAACGTCCTGACTTTC
CSVDQEAGANVLTF
>NA|TRBJ2-5|TRBV4-2|NA
TGTGCCAGCAGCCAAGCGGGGATCCAAGAGACCCAGTACTTC
CASSQAGIQETQYF
>NA|TRBJ2-7|TRBV20-1|few
TGCAGTGCAGGCCCGGGGGACGAGCAGTACTTC
CSAGPGDEQYF
>TRBD1|TRBJ2-5|TRBV5-6|few
TGTGCCAGCAACCCAGGGGGTGCAGAGACCCAGTACTTC
CASNPGGAETQYF
>NA|TRBJ2-3|TRBV7-8|few
TGTGCCAGCAGCTTAGTTCTGGGGCCAGATACGCAGTATTTT
CASSLVLGPDTQYF
>TRBD2|TRBJ2-5|TRBV7-9|few
TGTGCCAGCGGTACGGGGACTAGCGAGGGGCGAGAGACCCAGTACTTC
CASGTGTSEGRETQYF
>TRBD1|TRBJ1-4|TRBV25-1|few
TGTGCCAGCAGTGAGAACCTCGGGACAGCTAATGAAAAACTGTTTTTT
CASSENLGTANEKLFF
>NA|TRBJ1-6|TRBV28|few
TGTGCCAGCCAAATGGAGAATTCACCCCTCCACTTT
CASQMENSPLHF
>TRBD1|TRBJ1-6|TRBV7-3|few
TGTGCCAGCAGACCGGGACAGTCGGATTCACCCCTCCACTTT
CASRPGQSDSPLHF